Below are 31 T cell receptor beta chains sequenced from a single sample in a study of blood T cell repertoires in COVID-19. Some clones are missing from TCRdb's copy, which holds only in-frame ones; the method was immunoSEQ multiplex PCR. The sample has roughly 92,000 clones, 90% seen once; the top ten hold 4.3%. Sequencing was done on a sample of peripheral blood. The receptors were sampled from a woman at least 80 years old with active or convalescent COVID-19.

V usage is TRBV28 and J usage is TRBJ1-2; TRBD1 might be the D (6 bases). Trimming shortened V by 6 bases and J by 4 bases, and 12 bases separated the two germline ends. In germline, CDR1 is MDHEN, CDR2 SYDVKM. The CDR3 has 13 amino acids. This CDR3 reads CASREDRIYGYTF. CDR3 DNA: TGTGCCAGCAGGGAAGACAGGATCTATGGCTACACCTTC.

The chain couples TRBV6-1 to TRBJ1-2; D unresolved. CDR1 is MNHNS, CDR2 SASEGT, per germline. CDR3 length equals 11 residues. V was clipped by 4 bases and J by 9 bases, with 9 bases between them. CDR3 nucleotides: TGTGCCAGCAGTGTAGCTGGCCGCTACACCTTC. It is translated as CASSVAGRYTF.

The chain couples TRBV9 to TRBJ2-2; 8 bases are a match to TRBD2. Germline V gives CDR1 SGDLS, CDR2 YYNGEE. There are 17 residues in the CDR3. V dropped 3 bases and J dropped 4; count of bases not matched to a gene: 11. CDR3 DNA sequence: TGTGCCAGCAGCGCACATAGCGGGATGGGGGGCACCGGGGAGCTGTTTTTT. Translated: CASSAHSGMGGTGELFF. The whole variable domain, filled in from reference TRBV9 and TRBJ2-2, reads DSGVTQTPKHLITATGQRVTLRCSPRSGDLSVYWYQQSLDQGLQFLIQYYNGEERAKGNILERFSAQQFPDLHSELNLSSLELGDSALYFCASSAHSGMGGTGELFFGEGSRLTVL.

V gene TRBV20-1 combines with J gene TRBJ1-1, with D possibly TRBD1 on 6 matching bases. Trimming left V 5 bases short and J 11 bases short, with 15 bases between. The CDR3 covers 11 residues. The germline CDR1 and CDR2 sequences are DFQATT and SNEGSKA (reference sequence). CDR3 nucleotide sequence: TGCAGTGCTTTAAACAGGGCGACGGCTTTCTTT. Translating gives CSALNRATAFF.

The sample holds one count of this clone. The chain is built from TRBV6-2 or TRBV6-3 and TRBJ2-3; 8 nucleotides match TRBD2. The germline CDR1 and CDR2 sequences are MNHEY and SVGEGT. This CDR3 contains 19 residues. V was pared by 5 bases and J by 2 bases, with 18 bases of the junction left unmatched. The CDR3 sequence: CASSPGGGTGVKSTDTQYF. The CDR3 DNA sequence: TGTGCCAGCAGTCCCGGCGGGGGGACGGGGGTGAAGTCCACAGATACGCAGTATTTT.

The chain combines TRBV10-3 with TRBJ2-7, with 11 bases aligning to TRBD1. CDR3 length: 16 amino acids. After removal of 6 bases from V and 4 bases from J, the junction contained 11 bases not matched to a gene. Looked up from germline, CDR1 is ENHRY and CDR2 is SYGVKD. For the CDR3, the DNA is TGTGCCATCAGCGTCCAGCCCGGGACAGGGGGTTACGAGCAGTACTTC. It translates to CAISVQPGTGGYEQYF.

This chain uses TRBV19 with TRBJ2-3; 7 bases are a match to TRBD2. The CDR3 is 14 amino acids. The trim removed 3 bases at V and 2 bases at J, leaving 2 bases unmatched. The V gene's germline CDR1 is LNHDA and CDR2 SQIVND (reference sequence). In DNA, the CDR3 is TGTGCCAGTAGTATTGCGGGAGTCACAGATACGCAGTATTTT. It codes for CASSIAGVTDTQYF. Full variable domain (outside the CDR3, taken from reference TRBV19 and TRBJ2-3): DGGITQSPKYLFRKEGQNVTLSCEQNLNHDAMYWYRQDPGQGLRLIYYSQIVNDFQKGDIAEGYSVSREKKESFPLTVTSAQKNPTAFYLCASSIAGVTDTQYFGPGTRLTVL.

This clone was detected a few times. CDR3 in DNA: TGCAGCGTGGTAGAAGCCACGGTGTCCCAGTACTTC. This gives the protein CSVVEATVSQYF. The rearrangement joins TRBV29-1 to TRBJ2-5, with D unclear. This CDR3 has 12 amino acids. V lost 6 bases and J 9 bases, leaving 17 bases between the germline ends. CDR1 is SQVTM and CDR2 is ANQGSEA in the germline V gene. Full variable domain (remainder filled in from reference TRBV29-1 and TRBJ2-5): SAVISQKPSRDICQRGTSLTIQCQVDSQVTMMFWYRQQPGQSLTLIATANQGSEATYESGFVIDKFPISRPNLTFSTLTVSNMSPEDSSIYLCSVVEATVSQYFGPGTRLLVL.

The gene calls are TRBV28 and TRBJ2-7, with D tentatively TRBD2 (6 bases). Germline V gene lookup returns CDR1 MDHEN and CDR2 SYDVKM. V was shortened by 4 bases and J by 2 bases, with 9 bases between the two germline ends. The CDR3 sequence is 13 residues long. CDR3 region: CASSSRTTYEQYF. CDR3 DNA: TGTGCCAGCAGTTCTCGGACTACCTACGAGCAGTACTTC.

J is TRBJ2-1 and V is TRBV14; 7 bases are a match to TRBD2. The J segment lost 1 base and the V segment lost 3 bases, leaving 12 bases of the junction unmatched. This CDR3 comprises 18 residues. Germline-derived CDR1 and CDR2 are SGHDN and FVKESK. CDR3 amino acids: CASSHLRGSGNSYNEQFF. DNA of the CDR3: TGTGCCAGCAGCCACCTCCGAGGAAGCGGGAATTCCTACAATGAGCAGTTCTTC.

The chain has TRBV29-1 and TRBJ1-4; TRBD1 matches 9 bases. CDR3 length equals 15 residues. J gave up 5 bases and V 0 bases, and 4 bases lay outside the gene matches. Germline CDR1 and CDR2: SQVTM and ANQGSEA. CDR3 DNA: TGCAGCGTTGAAGATCGGGGACAGGGAAATGAAAAACTGTTTTTT. Amino acid sequence: CSVEDRGQGNEKLFF.

The chain carries TRBV3-1 (or the pseudogene TRBV3-2) and TRBJ2-2; 8 positions agree with TRBD2. The CDR3 consists of 19 residues. The germline V gene encodes CDR1 LGHDT and CDR2 YNNKEL (reference sequence). V lost 5 bases, J lost 4 bases, and 18 bases stayed unmatched. For the CDR3, the DNA is TGTGCCAGCAGCGACCCGAGTTCGGAGCGGGAGTTGGGCACCGGGGAGCTGTTTTTT. Translated: CASSDPSSERELGTGELFF.

The J gene is TRBJ2-7, the V gene TRBV23-1; D unclear. TRBV23-1 is an ORF; its function is uncertain. V was clipped by 4 bases and J by 3 bases, with 10 bases between them. The CDR3 has 13 residues. Here the CDR3 DNA reads TGCGCCAGCAGTCCTCTCCCAGACTACGAGCAGTACTTC. Its translation: CASSPLPDYEQYF.

The V gene is TRBV19, the J gene TRBJ2-3, with 8 bases lining up with TRBD2. This CDR3 comprises 16 residues. V dropped 6 bases and J dropped 1; count of bases not matched to a gene: 9. Germline CDR1 is LNHDA and CDR2 is SQIVND (reference sequence). CDR3 sequence (DNA): TGTGCCAGTAGGCAGCCGGGACTAGGAGGCACAGATACGCAGTATTTT. It specifies CASRQPGLGGTDTQYF.

The CDR3: CASSPLEQRAKNIQYF. The CDR3 bases are TGTGCCAGCTCACCATTGGAGCAGCGAGCCAAAAACATTCAGTACTTC. The chain links TRBV18 to TRBJ2-4; D remains ambiguous. The CDR3 totals 16 residues. Germline values: CDR1 KGHSH, CDR2 LQKENI. V gave up 2 bases and J gave up 0 bases, with 11 bases separating them.

The V gene is TRBV5-1, the J gene TRBJ2-5; no firm D call. The V end lost 0 bases, the J end lost 2 bases, and 8 bases lay between the germline ends. This CDR3 contains 14 residues. Germline CDR1 reads SGHRS; CDR2 reads YFSETQ. Written as DNA, the CDR3 is TGCGCCAGCAGCTTGGCCTGGCAGCAAGAGACCCAGTACTTC. Translation gives CASSLAWQQETQYF. The full variable domain, in which reference TRBV5-1 and TRBJ2-5 provide the parts outside the CDR3, is KAGVTQTPRYLIKTRGQQVTLSCSPISGHRSVSWYQQTPGQGLQFLFEYFSETQRNKGNFPGRFSGRQFSNSRSEMNVSTLELGDSALYLCASSLAWQQETQYFGPGTRLLVL.

The chain has TRBV30 and TRBJ2-2; 8 bases line up with TRBD2. CDR3 length equals 17 residues. Trimming took 0 bases from V and 6 from J; bases not matched to a gene: 12. The V gene's germline CDR1 is GTSNPN and CDR2 SVGIG (reference sequence). This chain's CDR3 is CAWSVPLGRAAAGELFF. CDR3 bases: TGTGCCTGGAGTGTACCCCTCGGGAGGGCCGCGGCCGGGGAGCTGTTTTTT. The whole variable domain, filled in from reference TRBV30 and TRBJ2-2, reads SQTIHQWPATLVQPVGSPLSLECTVEGTSNPNLYWYRQAAGRGLQLLFYSVGIGQISSEVPQNLSASRPQDRQFILSSKKLLLSDSGFYLCAWSVPLGRAAAGELFFGEGSRLTVL.

The chain joins TRBV7-8 to TRBJ1-6, with 7 bases matching TRBD1. Germline loops: CDR1 SGHVS, CDR2 FQNEAQ. The CDR3 runs to 14 residues. V trimming: 4 bases; J trimming: 10 bases; junction bases outside the gene matches: 7. The CDR3 sequence: CASSSDRVGSPLHF. Written as DNA, the CDR3 is TGTGCCAGCAGCTCCGACAGGGTCGGCTCACCCCTCCACTTT.

The rearrangement uses TRBV18 and TRBJ2-1, with D possibly TRBD1 on 7 matching bases. V gave up 3 bases and J gave up 5 bases, with 14 bases separating them. The germline V gene has CDR1 KGHSH and CDR2 LQKENI. The CDR3 has 15 residues. CDR3 bases: TGTGCCAGCTCACCGGGGCAGGGGGGCCACAATGAGCAGTTCTTC. Its translation: CASSPGQGGHNEQFF.

Here the CDR3 reads CASSPLSGTSGRIFF. The CDR3, as DNA: TGTGCCAGCAGCCCCTTGTCCGGGACTAGCGGGAGAATATTCTTC. The chain carries TRBV7-6 and TRBJ2-1, with 14 bases lining up with TRBD2. Germline CDR1 and CDR2: SGHVS and FNYEAQ. The length of the CDR3 is 15 residues. The V and J ends lost 5 bases and 16 bases, in that order; junction bases with no gene match: 13.

The chain couples TRBV29-1 to TRBJ1-1; tentative D call: TRBD1 (5 bases). Per the germline V gene, CDR1 is SQVTM and CDR2 is ANQGSEA. The CDR3 has 14 amino acids. V was cut by 1 base and J by 6 bases, with 15 bases left in between. The CDR3 region is CSVEGAGTGPEAFF. CDR3 DNA sequence: TGCAGCGTTGAAGGAGCGGGGACGGGACCTGAAGCTTTCTTT.

This rearrangement joins TRBV25-1 to TRBJ2-5, with TRBD1 matching over 7 bases. The V segment lost 7 bases and the J segment 2 bases; nucleotides outside the gene matches: 4. The CDR3 spans 13 residues. The germline V gene encodes CDR1 MGHDK and CDR2 SYGVNS. The CDR3 region is CASTRTGQETQYF. The CDR3 DNA sequence: TGTGCCAGCACCCGGACAGGACAAGAGACCCAGTACTTC.

V gene TRBV6-2 or TRBV6-3 combines with J gene TRBJ1-5; D unresolved. The V end lost 6 bases, the J end lost 2 bases, and 17 bases lay between the germline ends. This CDR3 has 16 residues. CDR1 is MNHEY and CDR2 is SVGEGT in the germline V gene. CDR3 nucleotides: TGTGCCAGCAGCCGTCCGCGGGCCGGAGGCAATCAGCCCCAGCATTTT. Amino acids: CASSRPRAGGNQPQHF.

This chain joins TRBV9 and TRBJ2-1; 10 bases line up with TRBD2. Germline V lookup: CDR1 SGDLS, CDR2 YYNGEE. The CDR3 spans 18 residues. Unmatched junction bases numbered 15, after V lost 2 bases and J lost 7 bases. CDR3 region: CASSVGLAGDPRRNEQFF. The CDR3 DNA reads TGTGCCAGCAGCGTCGGGCTAGCGGGAGACCCAAGGAGAAATGAGCAGTTCTTC.

The chain carries TRBV5-1 and TRBJ1-2; maybe TRBD1 (6 bases). CDR1 and CDR2 from the germline V gene are SGHRS and YFSETQ. Trimming took 0 bases from V and 4 from J, leaving 13 bases between them. This CDR3 region has 15 residues. In nucleotides, the CDR3 is TGCGCCAGCAGCTTGGAAACGCAGGGGAGCTATGGCTACACCTTC. Translated, it gives CASSLETQGSYGYTF.

This rearrangement joins TRBV24-1 to TRBJ1-5, with 7 bases aligning to TRBD1. Losses at the gene ends were 3 bases for V and 0 bases for J; bases not matched to a gene: 4. Germline assignment: CDR1 KGHDR and CDR2 SFDVKD. CDR3 size: 16 residues. CDR3: CATSDHRGNSNQPQHF. CDR3 coding DNA: TGTGCCACCAGTGATCACAGGGGAAATAGCAATCAGCCCCAGCATTTT.

The chain links TRBV18 to TRBJ2-7; 9 bases align to TRBD2. The germline CDR1 and CDR2 sequences are KGHSH and LQKENI. The CDR3 runs 17 residues. The V and J ends lost 1 base and 7 bases, in that order; junction bases with no gene match: 14. CDR3 region: CASSPLPPAGGLWEQYF. Written as DNA, the CDR3 is TGTGCCAGCTCACCACTGCCCCCAGCGGGAGGCCTCTGGGAGCAGTACTTC. Based on the CDR3 plus reference TRBV18 and TRBJ2-7, the full variable domain is NAGVMQNPRHLVRRRGQEARLRCSPMKGHSHVYWYRQLPEEGLKFMVYLQKENIIDESGMPKERFSAEFPKEGPSILRIQQVVRGDSAAYFCASSPLPPAGGLWEQYFGPGTRLTVT.

The chain employs TRBV2 and TRBJ1-4; 8 bases map to TRBD1. V dropped 4 bases and J dropped 4; count of bases not matched to a gene: 8. Per the germline V gene, CDR1 is SNHLY and CDR2 is FYNNEI. The CDR3 is made up of 16 amino acids. This CDR3 reads CASSVQGAPLNEKLFF. CDR3 bases: TGTGCCAGCAGTGTTCAGGGGGCGCCCCTTAATGAAAAACTGTTTTTT.

The chain carries TRBV5-4 and TRBJ2-1, with D perhaps matching TRBD2 (5 bases). Germline V gene lookup returns CDR1 SGHNT and CDR2 YYREEE (reference sequence). Between the trimmed V and J ends, which lost 2 bases and 5 bases, there was a span of 8 bases. CDR3 length: 13 residues. The CDR3 region is CASSFRTDNEQFF. In DNA, the CDR3 is TGTGCCAGCAGCTTTAGGACTGACAATGAGCAGTTCTTC.

The chain carries TRBV7-6 and TRBJ2-7; TRBD1 might be the D (6 bases). V was cut by 2 bases and J by 5 bases, with 22 bases left in between. This CDR3 spans 17 amino acids. Germline V gene sequence: CDR1 SGHVS, CDR2 FNYEAQ. Here the CDR3 reads CASSLRPTQGNGDEQYF. In DNA form, the CDR3 reads TGTGCCAGCAGCTTAAGGCCCACACAGGGTAACGGGGACGAGCAGTACTTC.

This clone was seen only a few times. The chain uses TRBV11-3 and TRBJ1-1, with D tentatively TRBD1 (5 bases). The germline CDR1 and CDR2 sequences are SGHNT and YENEEA. V was cut by 1 base and J by 3 bases, with 6 bases left in between. The CDR3 covers 13 residues. The CDR3 spells CASSLGQHTEAFF. CDR3 coding DNA: TGTGCCAGCAGCTTAGGACAGCACACTGAAGCTTTCTTT.